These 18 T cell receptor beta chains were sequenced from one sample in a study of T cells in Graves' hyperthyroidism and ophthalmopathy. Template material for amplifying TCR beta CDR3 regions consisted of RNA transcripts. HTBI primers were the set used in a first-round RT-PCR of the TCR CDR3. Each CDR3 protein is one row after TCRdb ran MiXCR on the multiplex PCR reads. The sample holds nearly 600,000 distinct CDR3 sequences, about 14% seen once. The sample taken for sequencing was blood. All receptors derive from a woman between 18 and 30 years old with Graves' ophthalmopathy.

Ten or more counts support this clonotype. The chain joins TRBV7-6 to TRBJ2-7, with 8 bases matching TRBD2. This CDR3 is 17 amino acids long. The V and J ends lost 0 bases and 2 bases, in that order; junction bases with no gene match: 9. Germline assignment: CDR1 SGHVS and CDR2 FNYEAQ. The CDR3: CASSLARAGGRPYEQYF. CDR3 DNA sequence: TGTGCCAGCAGCTTAGCGCGGGCGGGAGGACGACCCTACGAGCAGTACTTC.

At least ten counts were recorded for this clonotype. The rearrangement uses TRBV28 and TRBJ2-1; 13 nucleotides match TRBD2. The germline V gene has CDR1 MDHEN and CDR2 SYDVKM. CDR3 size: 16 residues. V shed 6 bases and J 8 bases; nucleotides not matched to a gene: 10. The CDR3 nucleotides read TGTGCCAGCAGCCCGACTAGCGGGAGGAATGCATATGAGCAGTTCTTC. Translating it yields CASSPTSGRNAYEQFF.

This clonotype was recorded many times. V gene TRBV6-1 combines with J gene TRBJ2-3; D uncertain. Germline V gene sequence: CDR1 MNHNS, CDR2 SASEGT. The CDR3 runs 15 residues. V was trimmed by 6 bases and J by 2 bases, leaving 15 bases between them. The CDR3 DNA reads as TGTGCCAGCAGCCCCACGGAGTGGGACACAGATACGCAGTATTTT. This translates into CASSPTEWDTDTQYF.

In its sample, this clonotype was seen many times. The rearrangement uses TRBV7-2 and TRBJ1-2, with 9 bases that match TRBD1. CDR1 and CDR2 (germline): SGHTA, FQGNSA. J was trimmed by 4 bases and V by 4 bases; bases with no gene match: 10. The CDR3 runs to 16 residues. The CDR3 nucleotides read TGTGCCAGCAGCTCCCCTTCACAGGGGGCTGTCTATGGCTACACCTTC. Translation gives CASSSPSQGAVYGYTF.

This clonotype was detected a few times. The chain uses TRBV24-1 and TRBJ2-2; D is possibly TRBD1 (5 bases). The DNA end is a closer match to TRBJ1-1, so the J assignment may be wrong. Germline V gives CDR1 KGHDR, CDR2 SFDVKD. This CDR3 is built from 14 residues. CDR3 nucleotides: TGTGCCACCAGTGATGGGGACGCCGGTCGGGGAGCTTTCTTT. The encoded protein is CATSDGDAGRGAFF.

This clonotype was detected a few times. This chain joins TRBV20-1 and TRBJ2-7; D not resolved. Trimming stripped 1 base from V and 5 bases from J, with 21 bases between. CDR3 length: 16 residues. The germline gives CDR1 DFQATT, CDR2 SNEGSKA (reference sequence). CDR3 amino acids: CSARVEKGPIIHEQYF. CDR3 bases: TGCAGTGCTAGAGTAGAGAAAGGACCAATTATCCACGAGCAGTACTTC.

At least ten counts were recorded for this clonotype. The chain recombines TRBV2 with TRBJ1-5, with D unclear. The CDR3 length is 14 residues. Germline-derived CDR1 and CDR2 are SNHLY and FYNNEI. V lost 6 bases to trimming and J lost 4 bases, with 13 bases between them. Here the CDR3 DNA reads TGTGCCAGCAGCCAGGACGGAGGAAATCAGCCCCAGCATTTT. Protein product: CASSQDGGNQPQHF. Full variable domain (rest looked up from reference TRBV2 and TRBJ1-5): EPEVTQTPSHQVTQMGQEVILRCVPISNHLYFYWYRQILGQKVEFLVSFYNNEISEKSEIFDDQFSVERPDGSNFTLKIRSTKLEDSAMYFCASSQDGGNQPQHFGDGTRLSIL.

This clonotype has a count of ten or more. CDR3 region: CAWSDWTGTDYGYTF. DNA for the CDR3: TGTGCCTGGAGTGACTGGACAGGAACGGACTATGGCTACACCTTC. This chain uses TRBV30 with TRBJ1-2; 7 bases align to TRBD1. CDR1 and CDR2 (germline): GTSNPN, SVGIG (reference sequence). Trimming cost V 1 base and J 3 bases; bases outside gene matches: 8. This CDR3 is built from 15 residues.

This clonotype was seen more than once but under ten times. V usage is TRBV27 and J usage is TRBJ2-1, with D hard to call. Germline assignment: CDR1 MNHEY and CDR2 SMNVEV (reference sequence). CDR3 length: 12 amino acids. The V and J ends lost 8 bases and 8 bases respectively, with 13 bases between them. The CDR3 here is CASGWSSDEQFF. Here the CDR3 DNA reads TGTGCCAGCGGGTGGAGCTCGGATGAGCAGTTCTTC.

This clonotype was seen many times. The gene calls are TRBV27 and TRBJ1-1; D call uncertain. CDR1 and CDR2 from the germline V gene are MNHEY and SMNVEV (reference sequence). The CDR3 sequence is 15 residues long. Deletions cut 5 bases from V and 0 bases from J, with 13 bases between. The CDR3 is CASSIREHMNTEAFF. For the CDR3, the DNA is TGTGCCAGCAGTATTCGGGAGCATATGAACACTGAAGCTTTCTTT.

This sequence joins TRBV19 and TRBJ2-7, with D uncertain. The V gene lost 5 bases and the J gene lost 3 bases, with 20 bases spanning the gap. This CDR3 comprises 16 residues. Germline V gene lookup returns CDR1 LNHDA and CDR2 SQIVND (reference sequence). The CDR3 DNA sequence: TGTGCCAGTAGTGATCGAGGCTGGGCAACGGGCTACGAGCAGTACTTC. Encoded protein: CASSDRGWATGYEQYF. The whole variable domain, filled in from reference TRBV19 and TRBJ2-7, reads DGGITQSPKYLFRKEGQNVTLSCEQNLNHDAMYWYRQDPGQGLRLIYYSQIVNDFQKGDIAEGYSVSREKKESFPLTVTSAQKNPTAFYLCASSDRGWATGYEQYFGPGTRLTVT.

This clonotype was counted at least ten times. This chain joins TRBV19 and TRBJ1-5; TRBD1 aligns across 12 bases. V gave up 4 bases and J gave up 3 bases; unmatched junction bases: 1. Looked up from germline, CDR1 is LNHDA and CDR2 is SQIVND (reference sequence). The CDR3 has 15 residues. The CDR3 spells CASSTGQGANQPQHF. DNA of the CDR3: TGTGCCAGTAGTACGGGACAGGGGGCCAATCAGCCCCAGCATTTT.

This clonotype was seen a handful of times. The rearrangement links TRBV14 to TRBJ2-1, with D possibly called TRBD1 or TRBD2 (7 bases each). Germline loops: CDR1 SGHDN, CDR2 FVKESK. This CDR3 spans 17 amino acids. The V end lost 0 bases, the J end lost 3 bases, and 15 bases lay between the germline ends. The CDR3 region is CASSQDMGGGLYNEQFF. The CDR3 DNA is TGTGCCAGCAGCCAAGATATGGGAGGGGGCCTCTACAATGAGCAGTTCTTC. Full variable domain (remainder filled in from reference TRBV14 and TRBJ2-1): EAGVTQFPSHSVIEKGQTVTLRCDPISGHDNLYWYRRVMGKEIKFLLHFVKESKQDESGMPNNRFLAERTGGTYSTLKVQPAELEDSGVYFCASSQDMGGGLYNEQFFGPGTRLTVL.

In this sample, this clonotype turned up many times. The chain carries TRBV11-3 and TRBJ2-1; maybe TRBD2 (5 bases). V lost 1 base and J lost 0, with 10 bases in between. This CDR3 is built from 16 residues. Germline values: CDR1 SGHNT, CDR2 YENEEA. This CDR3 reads CASSLVAGVSYNEQFF. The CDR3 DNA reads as TGTGCCAGCAGCTTAGTGGCGGGCGTCTCCTACAATGAGCAGTTCTTC. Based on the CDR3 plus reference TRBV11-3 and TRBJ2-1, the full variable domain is EAGVVQSPRYKIIEKKQPVAFWCNPISGHNTLYWYLQNLGQGPELLIRYENEEAVDDSQLPKDRFSAERLKGVDSTLKIQPAELGDSAVYLCASSLVAGVSYNEQFFGPGTRLTVL.

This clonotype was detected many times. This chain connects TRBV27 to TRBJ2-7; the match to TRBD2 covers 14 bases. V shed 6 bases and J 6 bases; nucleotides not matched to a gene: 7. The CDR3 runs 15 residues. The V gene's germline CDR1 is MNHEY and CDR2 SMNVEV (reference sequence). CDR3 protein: CASSWGTSGSTEQYF. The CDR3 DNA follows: TGTGCCAGCAGCTGGGGGACTAGCGGGAGCACCGAGCAGTACTTC.

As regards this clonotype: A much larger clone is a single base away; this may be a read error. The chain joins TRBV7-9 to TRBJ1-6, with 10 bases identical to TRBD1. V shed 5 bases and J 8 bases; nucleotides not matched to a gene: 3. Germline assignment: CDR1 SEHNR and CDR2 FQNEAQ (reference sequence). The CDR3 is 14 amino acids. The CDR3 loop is CASSGTGVDSPLHF. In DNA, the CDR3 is TGTGCCAGCAGCGGGACAGGGGTGGATTCACCCCTCCACTTT.

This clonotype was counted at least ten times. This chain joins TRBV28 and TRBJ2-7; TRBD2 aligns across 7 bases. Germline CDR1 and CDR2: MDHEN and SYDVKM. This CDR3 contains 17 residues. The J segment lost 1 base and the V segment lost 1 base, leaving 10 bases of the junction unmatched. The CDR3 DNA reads TGTGCCAGCAGTTTATCCCCGGCTAGCGGCGGATCCTACGAGCAGTACTTC. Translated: CASSLSPASGGSYEQYF. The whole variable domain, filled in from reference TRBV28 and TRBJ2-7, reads DVKVTQSSRYLVKRTGEKVFLECVQDMDHENMFWYRQDPGLGLRLIYFSYDVKMKEKGDIPEGYSVSREKKERFSLILESASTNQTSMYLCASSLSPASGGSYEQYFGPGTRLTVT.

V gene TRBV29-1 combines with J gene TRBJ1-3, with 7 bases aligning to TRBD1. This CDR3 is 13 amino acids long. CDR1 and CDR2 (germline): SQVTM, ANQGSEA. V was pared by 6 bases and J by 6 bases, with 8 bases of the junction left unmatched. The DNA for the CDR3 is TGCAGCGTCCGCCAGGGACAGCTAAACACCATATATTTT. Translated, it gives CSVRQGQLNTIYF.